This is a list of T cell receptor beta chains from one sample in a study of blood T cell repertoires in COVID-19. This table comes from immunoSEQ multiplex PCR, and its TCRdb copy is limited to in-frame clones, with some not included. Found here are approximately 200,000 clones, approximately 80% of them singletons; the top ten hold 7.4%. The sequenced sample was peripheral blood. The receptors shown here come from a woman between 45 and 65 years old with acute or convalescent COVID-19. Each CDR3 is given with its conserved first and last residue. Each record gives: CDR3 protein, CDR3 DNA, clone size, J gene, V gene, D gene. D genes are given only for firm matches. Size tells how often a clone was seen (once, few, many) or the class of an expanded clone, and some rows leave it out.

CDR3: CASSNSGHLGGYTF
DNA: TGTGCCAGCAGTAACTCGGGACATCTGGGAGGCTACACCTTC
size: -
J: TRBJ1-2
V: TRBV6-5
D: -

CDR3: CASSSPQGGQPQHF
DNA: TGTGCCAGCAGTTCTCCACAGGGGGGCCAGCCCCAGCATTTT
size: few
J: TRBJ1-5
V: TRBV6-6
D: TRBD1

CDR3: CASSQSVAGGEYNEQFF
DNA: TGCGCCAGCAGCCAATCCGTAGCGGGGGGGGAATACAATGAGCAGTTCTTC
size: -
J: TRBJ2-1
V: TRBV4-3
D: TRBD2

CDR3: CASSSSGDYGYTF
DNA: TGTGCCAGCAGTTCCTCCGGGGACTATGGCTACACCTTC
size: -
J: TRBJ1-2
V: TRBV12-3/TRBV12-4
D: -

CDR3: CASSLLGQDQETQYF
DNA: TGTGCCAGCAGCTTACTGGGACAGGACCAAGAGACCCAGTACTTC
size: -
J: TRBJ2-5
V: TRBV7-2
D: TRBD1

CDR3: CAWKPGTNLAEQYF
DNA: TGTGCCTGGAAGCCGGGAACAAACCTGGCCGAGCAGTACTTC
size: -
J: TRBJ2-7
V: TRBV30
D: -

CDR3: CASSTKPGLPNTEAFF
DNA: TGTGCCAGTAGTACCAAACCGGGACTTCCGAACACTGAAGCTTTCTTT
size: -
J: TRBJ1-1
V: TRBV19
D: -

CDR3: CASSLRVWDTQYF
DNA: TGTGCCAGCAGCCTGAGGGTTTGGGATACGCAGTATTTT
size: -
J: TRBJ2-3
V: TRBV9
D: -

CDR3: CASSPQTGLGGDTQYF
DNA: TGTGCCAGCAGCCCCCAAACCGGACTAGGGGGGGATACGCAGTATTTT
size: -
J: TRBJ2-3
V: TRBV7-2
D: -

CDR3: CASSLVDSGEQFF
DNA: TGTGCCAGCAGCTTAGTAGATAGCGGTGAGCAGTTCTTC
size: -
J: TRBJ2-1
V: TRBV7-7
D: -

CDR3: CAWSGGAGGRDTQYF
DNA: TGTGCCTGGAGCGGGGGCGCGGGGGGGCGAGATACGCAGTATTTT
size: -
J: TRBJ2-3
V: TRBV30
D: TRBD2

CDR3: CASSKGTSSYNSPLHF
DNA: TGTGCCAGTAGCAAGGGGACTAGCTCCTATAATTCACCCCTCCACTTT
size: -
J: TRBJ1-6
V: TRBV19
D: -

CDR3: CASSVQPAGGNQETQYF
DNA: TGTGCCAGCAGCGTTCAACCAGCGGGGGGAAACCAAGAGACCCAGTACTTC
size: once
J: TRBJ2-5
V: TRBV9
D: TRBD2

CDR3: CASSSQGYGYTF
DNA: TGTGCCAGCAGTTCCCAGGGCTATGGCTACACCTTC
size: -
J: TRBJ1-2
V: TRBV28
D: -

CDR3: CASRGTGNTIYF
DNA: TGTGCCAGCAGGGGGACAGGGAACACCATATATTTT
size: -
J: TRBJ1-3
V: TRBV6-5
D: TRBD1

CDR3: CASSPSGGTNEKLFF
DNA: TGTGCCAGCAGCCCATCAGGGGGAACTAATGAAAAACTGTTTTTT
size: -
J: TRBJ1-4
V: TRBV9
D: TRBD1

CDR3: CASRASGGASYNEQFF
DNA: TGTGCCAGCAGGGCTAGCGGGGGGGCCTCCTACAATGAGCAGTTCTTC
size: -
J: TRBJ2-1
V: TRBV2
D: TRBD2

CDR3: CATSRDLNSNQPQHF
DNA: TGTGCCACCAGCAGAGACCTAAATAGCAATCAGCCCCAGCATTTT
size: -
J: TRBJ1-5
V: TRBV15
D: -

CDR3: CASSILEQTGELFF
DNA: TGTGCCAGTAGTATCCTAGAGCAGACCGGGGAGCTGTTTTTT
size: -
J: TRBJ2-2
V: TRBV19
D: -

CDR3: CATSAPRTAYNEQFF
DNA: TGTGCCACCAGTGCCCCCAGGACAGCTTACAATGAGCAGTTCTTC
size: few
J: TRBJ2-1
V: TRBV24-1
D: -

CDR3: CASRVVTGAGGYTF
DNA: TGTGCCAGCAGGGTGGTTACAGGGGCCGGTGGCTACACCTTC
size: -
J: TRBJ1-2
V: TRBV2
D: TRBD1

CDR3: CASGTSGSNEQFF
DNA: TGCGCCAGCGGGACTAGCGGGAGTAATGAGCAGTTCTTC
size: -
J: TRBJ2-1
V: TRBV10-1
D: TRBD2